Described below is a single TCR beta chain sequence and its context. Participants, about 18 to 90 years old, spanned around 25 US areas. These data are taken from a study of blood T cell repertoires in COVID-19. Clones were read by immunoSEQ multiplex PCR, and TCRdb kept only the in-frame ones, dropping some. The sample lists about 400,000 clones; roughly 88% were seen once. Trimming stripped 6 bases from V and 3 bases from J, with 14 bases between. This CDR3 comprises 14 residues. The germline V gene has CDR1 SNHLY and CDR2 FYNNEI. The source material was PBMCs or T cells enriched from blood (not recorded which). V is TRBV2 and J is TRBJ1-1; no reliable D call. This clonotype was obtained from a woman between 40 and 50 years old with acute COVID-19. The CDR3 DNA reads TGTGCCAGCAGCTCCAAAGGGAGCTACACTGAAGCTTTCTTT. Encoded protein: CASSSKGSYTEAFF.